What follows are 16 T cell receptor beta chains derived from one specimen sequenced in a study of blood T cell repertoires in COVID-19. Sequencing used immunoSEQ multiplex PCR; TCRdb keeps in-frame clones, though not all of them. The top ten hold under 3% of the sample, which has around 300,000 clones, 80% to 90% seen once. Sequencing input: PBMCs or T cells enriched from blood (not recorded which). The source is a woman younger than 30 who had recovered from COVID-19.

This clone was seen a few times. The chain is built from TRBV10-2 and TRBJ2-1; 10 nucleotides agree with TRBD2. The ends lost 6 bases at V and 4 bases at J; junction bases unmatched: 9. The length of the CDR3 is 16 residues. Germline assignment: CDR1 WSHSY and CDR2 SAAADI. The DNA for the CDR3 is TGCGCCAGCAGCCAACCGGGACTAGCGTGGTACAATGAGCAGTTCTTC. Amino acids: CASSQPGLAWYNEQFF.

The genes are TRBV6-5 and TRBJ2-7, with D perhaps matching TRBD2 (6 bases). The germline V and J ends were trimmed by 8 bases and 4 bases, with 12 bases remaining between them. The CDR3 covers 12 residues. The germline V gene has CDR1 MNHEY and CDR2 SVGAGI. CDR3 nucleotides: TGTGCCAGCGGCCACGGGGGTTACGAGCAGTACTTC. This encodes CASGHGGYEQYF.

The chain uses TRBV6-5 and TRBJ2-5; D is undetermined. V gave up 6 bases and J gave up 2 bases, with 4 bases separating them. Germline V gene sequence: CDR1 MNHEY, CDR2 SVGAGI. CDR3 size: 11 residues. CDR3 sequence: CASSRQETQYF. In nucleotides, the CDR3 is TGTGCCAGCAGCCGTCAAGAGACCCAGTACTTC.

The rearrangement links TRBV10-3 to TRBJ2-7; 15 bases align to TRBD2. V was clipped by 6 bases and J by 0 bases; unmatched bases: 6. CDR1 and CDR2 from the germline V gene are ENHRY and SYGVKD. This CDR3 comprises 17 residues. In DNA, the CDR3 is TGTGCCATCAGGCGGGGGACTAGCGGGGGGCACTCCTACGAGCAGTACTTC. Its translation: CAIRRGTSGGHSYEQYF.

CDR3 residues: CASSQDRRSSYEQYF. The CDR3 DNA reads as TGTGCCAGCAGCCAAGATAGGCGGAGCTCCTACGAGCAGTACTTC. The chain employs TRBV3-1 (or the pseudogene TRBV3-2) and TRBJ2-7; D gene ambiguous. CDR1 and CDR2 (germline): LGHDT, YNNKEL (reference sequence). The ends were cut back, 0 bases at V and 0 bases at J, with 9 bases in the middle. The CDR3 has 15 residues.

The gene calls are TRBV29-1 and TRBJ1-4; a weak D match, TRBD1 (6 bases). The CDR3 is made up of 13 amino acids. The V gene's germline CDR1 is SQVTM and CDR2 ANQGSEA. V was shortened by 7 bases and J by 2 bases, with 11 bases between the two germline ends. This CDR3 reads CSASGQTNEKLFF. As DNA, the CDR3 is TGCAGCGCCAGCGGACAGACTAATGAAAAACTGTTTTTT.

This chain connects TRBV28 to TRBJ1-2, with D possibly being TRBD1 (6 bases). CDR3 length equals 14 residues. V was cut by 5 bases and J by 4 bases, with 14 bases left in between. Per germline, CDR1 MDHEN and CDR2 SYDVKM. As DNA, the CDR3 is TGTGCCAGCAGTGACCCCGGACAGATCTATGGCTACACCTTC. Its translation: CASSDPGQIYGYTF.

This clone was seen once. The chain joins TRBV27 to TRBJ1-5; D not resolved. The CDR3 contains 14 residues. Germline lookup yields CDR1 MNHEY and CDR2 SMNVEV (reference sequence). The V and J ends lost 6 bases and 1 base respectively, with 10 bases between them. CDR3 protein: CASRRRRSNQPQHF. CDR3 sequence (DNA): TGTGCCAGCAGACGAAGGAGAAGCAATCAGCCCCAGCATTTT.

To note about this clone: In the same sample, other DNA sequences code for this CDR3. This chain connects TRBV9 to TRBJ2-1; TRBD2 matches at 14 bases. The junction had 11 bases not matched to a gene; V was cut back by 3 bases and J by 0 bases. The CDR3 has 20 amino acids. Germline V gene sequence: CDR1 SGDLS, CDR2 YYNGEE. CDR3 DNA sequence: TGTGCCAGCAGCGGTTCCAGGACTAGCGGGGGGAAGAGCTCCTACAATGAGCAGTTCTTC. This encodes CASSGSRTSGGKSSYNEQFF.

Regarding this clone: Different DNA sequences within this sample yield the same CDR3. The CDR3: CASSVGQGPNYGYTF. The CDR3 nucleotides read TGTGCCAGCAGCGTCGGACAGGGCCCTAACTATGGCTACACCTTC. V is TRBV9 and J is TRBJ1-2, with TRBD1 identical over 8 bases. J gave up 0 bases and V 2 bases, and 3 bases lay outside the gene matches. Germline V gene lookup returns CDR1 SGDLS and CDR2 YYNGEE. The CDR3 loop spans 15 amino acids. The full variable domain, its missing parts supplied by reference TRBV9 and TRBJ1-2, is DSGVTQTPKHLITATGQRVTLRCSPRSGDLSVYWYQQSLDQGLQFLIQYYNGEERAKGNILERFSAQQFPDLHSELNLSSLELGDSALYFCASSVGQGPNYGYTFGSGTRLTVV.

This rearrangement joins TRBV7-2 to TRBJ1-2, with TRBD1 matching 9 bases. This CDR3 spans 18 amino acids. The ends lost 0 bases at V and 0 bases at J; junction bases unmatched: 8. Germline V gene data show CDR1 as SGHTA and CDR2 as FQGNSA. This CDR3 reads CASSLAMTGGLSNYGYTF. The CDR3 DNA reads TGTGCCAGCAGCTTAGCGATGACAGGGGGGCTTTCTAACTATGGCTACACCTTC.

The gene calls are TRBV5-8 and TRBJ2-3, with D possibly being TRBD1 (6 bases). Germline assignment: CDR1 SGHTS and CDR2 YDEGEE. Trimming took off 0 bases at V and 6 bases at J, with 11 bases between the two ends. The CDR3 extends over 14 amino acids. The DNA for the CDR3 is TGTGCCAGCAGCTTGGGACAGGTGGGGGATACGCAGTATTTT. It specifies CASSLGQVGDTQYF.

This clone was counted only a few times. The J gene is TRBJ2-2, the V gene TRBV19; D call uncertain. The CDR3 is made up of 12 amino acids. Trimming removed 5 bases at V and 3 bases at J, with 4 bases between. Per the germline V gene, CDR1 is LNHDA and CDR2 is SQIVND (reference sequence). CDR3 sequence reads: CASSGDTGELFF. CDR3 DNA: TGTGCCAGTAGTGGAGACACCGGGGAGCTGTTTTTT.

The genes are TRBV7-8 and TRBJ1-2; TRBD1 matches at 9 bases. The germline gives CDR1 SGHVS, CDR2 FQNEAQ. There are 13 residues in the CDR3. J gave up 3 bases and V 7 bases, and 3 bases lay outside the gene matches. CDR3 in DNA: TGTGCCAGCACAACAGGGGGCGACTATGGCTACACCTTC. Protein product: CASTTGGDYGYTF.

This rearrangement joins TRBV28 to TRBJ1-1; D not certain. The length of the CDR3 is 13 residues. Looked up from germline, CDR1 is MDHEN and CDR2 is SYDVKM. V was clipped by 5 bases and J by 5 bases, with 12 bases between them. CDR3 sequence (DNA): TGTGCCAGCAGTCTATACGGGGAGACTGAAGCTTTCTTT. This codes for CASSLYGETEAFF.

CDR3 amino acids: CASSILGQLGETQYF. As DNA, the CDR3 is TGTGCCAGTAGTATCCTGGGACAGCTTGGAGAGACCCAGTACTTC. This chain uses TRBV19 with TRBJ2-5; TRBD1 agrees at 7 bases. CDR1 is LNHDA, CDR2 SQIVND, per germline (reference sequence). Germline trimming cut 3 bases from V and 4 bases from J; bases unmatched to any gene: 8. This CDR3 is 15 amino acids long.